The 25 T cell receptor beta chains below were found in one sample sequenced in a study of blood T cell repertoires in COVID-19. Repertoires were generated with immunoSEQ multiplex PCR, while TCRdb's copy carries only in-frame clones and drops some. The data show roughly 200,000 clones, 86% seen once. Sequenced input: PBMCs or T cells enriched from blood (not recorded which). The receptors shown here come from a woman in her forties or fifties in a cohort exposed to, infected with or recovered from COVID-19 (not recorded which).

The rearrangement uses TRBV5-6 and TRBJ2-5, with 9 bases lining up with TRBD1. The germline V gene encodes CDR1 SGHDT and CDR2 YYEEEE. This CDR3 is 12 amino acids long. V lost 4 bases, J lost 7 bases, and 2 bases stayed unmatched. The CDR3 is CASSRQGGTQYF. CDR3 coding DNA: TGTGCCAGCAGCCGACAGGGGGGGACCCAGTACTTC.

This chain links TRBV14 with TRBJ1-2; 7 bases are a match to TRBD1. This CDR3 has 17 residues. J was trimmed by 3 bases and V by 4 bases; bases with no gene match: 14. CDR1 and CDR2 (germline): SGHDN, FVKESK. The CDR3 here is CASSRRRDSLGDYGYTF. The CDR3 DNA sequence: TGTGCCAGCAGCCGGCGCCGGGACAGCTTAGGTGACTATGGCTACACCTTC.

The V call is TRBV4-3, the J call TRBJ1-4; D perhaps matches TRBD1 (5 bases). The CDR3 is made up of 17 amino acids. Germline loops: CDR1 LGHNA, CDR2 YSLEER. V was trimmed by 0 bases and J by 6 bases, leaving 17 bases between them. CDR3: CASSQDSWRQRHEKLFF. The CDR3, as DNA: TGCGCCAGCAGCCAAGATTCATGGAGACAGAGACATGAAAAACTGTTTTTT.

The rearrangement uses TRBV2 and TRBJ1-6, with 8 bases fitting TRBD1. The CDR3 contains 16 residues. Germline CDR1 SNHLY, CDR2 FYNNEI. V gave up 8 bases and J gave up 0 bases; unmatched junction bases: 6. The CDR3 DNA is TGTGCCAGCTCCGGACAGGGAAGCTCCTATAATTCACCCCTCCACTTT. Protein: CASSGQGSSYNSPLHF. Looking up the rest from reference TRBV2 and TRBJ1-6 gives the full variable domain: EPEVTQTPSHQVTQMGQEVILRCVPISNHLYFYWYRQILGQKVEFLVSFYNNEISEKSEIFDDQFSVERPDGSNFTLKIRSTKLEDSAMYFCASSGQGSSYNSPLHFGNGTRLTVT.

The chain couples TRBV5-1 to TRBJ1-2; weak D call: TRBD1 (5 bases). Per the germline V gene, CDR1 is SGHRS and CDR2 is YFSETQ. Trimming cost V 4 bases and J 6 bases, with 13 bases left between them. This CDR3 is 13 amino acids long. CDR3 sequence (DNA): TGCGCCAGCAGCCCCGAGGAAGGGGATGGCTACACCTTC. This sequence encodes CASSPEEGDGYTF.

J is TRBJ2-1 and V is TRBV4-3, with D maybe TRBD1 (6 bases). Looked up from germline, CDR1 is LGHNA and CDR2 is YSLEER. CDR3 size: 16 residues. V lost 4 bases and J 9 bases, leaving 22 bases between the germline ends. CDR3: CASSRKYRVGGPEQFF. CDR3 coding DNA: TGCGCCAGCAGCCGAAAATACAGGGTTGGGGGTCCTGAGCAGTTCTTC.

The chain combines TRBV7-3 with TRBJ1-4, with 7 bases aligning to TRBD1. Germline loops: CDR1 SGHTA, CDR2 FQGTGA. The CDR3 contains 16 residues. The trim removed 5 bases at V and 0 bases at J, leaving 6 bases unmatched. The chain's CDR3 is CASSTYRGPTNEKLFF. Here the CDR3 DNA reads TGTGCCAGCAGCACTTACAGGGGACCAACTAATGAAAAACTGTTTTTT.

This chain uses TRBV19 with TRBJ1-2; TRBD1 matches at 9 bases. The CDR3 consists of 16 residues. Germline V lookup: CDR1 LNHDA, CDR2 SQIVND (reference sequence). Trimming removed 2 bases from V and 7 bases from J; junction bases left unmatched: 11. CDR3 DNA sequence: TGTGCCAGTAGTATACCGGGACAGGGAAGGCTTCGTGGCTACACCTTC. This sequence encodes CASSIPGQGRLRGYTF.

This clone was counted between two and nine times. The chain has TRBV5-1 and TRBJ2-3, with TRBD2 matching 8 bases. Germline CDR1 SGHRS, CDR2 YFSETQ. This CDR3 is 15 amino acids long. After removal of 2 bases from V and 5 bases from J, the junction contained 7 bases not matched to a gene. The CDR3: CASSFNGGAVDTQYF. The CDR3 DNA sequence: TGCGCCAGCAGCTTTAACGGGGGGGCAGTAGATACGCAGTATTTT. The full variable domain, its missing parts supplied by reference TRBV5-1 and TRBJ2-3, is KAGVTQTPRYLIKTRGQQVTLSCSPISGHRSVSWYQQTPGQGLQFLFEYFSETQRNKGNFPGRFSGRQFSNSRSEMNVSTLELGDSALYLCASSFNGGAVDTQYFGPGTRLTVL.

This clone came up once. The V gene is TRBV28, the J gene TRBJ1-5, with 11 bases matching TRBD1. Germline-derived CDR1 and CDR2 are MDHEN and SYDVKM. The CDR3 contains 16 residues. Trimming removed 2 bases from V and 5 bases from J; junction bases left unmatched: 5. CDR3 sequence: CASSLAGTGGHQPQHF. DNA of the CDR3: TGTGCCAGCAGTTTAGCGGGGACAGGGGGTCATCAGCCCCAGCATTTT. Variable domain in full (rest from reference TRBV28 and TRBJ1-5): DVKVTQSSRYLVKRTGEKVFLECVQDMDHENMFWYRQDPGLGLRLIYFSYDVKMKEKGDIPEGYSVSREKKERFSLILESASTNQTSMYLCASSLAGTGGHQPQHFGDGTRLSIL.

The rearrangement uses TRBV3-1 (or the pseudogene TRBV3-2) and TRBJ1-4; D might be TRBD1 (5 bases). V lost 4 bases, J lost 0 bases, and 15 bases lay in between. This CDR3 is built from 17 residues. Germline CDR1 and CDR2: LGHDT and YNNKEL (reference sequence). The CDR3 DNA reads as TGTGCCAGCAGCCCATACCCGACAGATGCAACTAATGAAAAACTGTTTTTT. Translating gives CASSPYPTDATNEKLFF.

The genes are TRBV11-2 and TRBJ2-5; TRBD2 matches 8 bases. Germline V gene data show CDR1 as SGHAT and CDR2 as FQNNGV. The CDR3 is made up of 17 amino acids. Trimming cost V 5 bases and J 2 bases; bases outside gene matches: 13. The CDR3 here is CASSPPPSGTRQETQYF. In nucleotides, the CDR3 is TGTGCCAGCAGCCCGCCCCCGTCCGGGACTAGGCAAGAGACCCAGTACTTC.

CDR3 protein: CASGLVYGMNTEAFF. CDR3 DNA: TGTGCTAGTGGTTTGGTTTACGGTATGAACACTGAAGCTTTCTTT. The genes are TRBV12-5 and TRBJ1-1; D is unclear. The germline gives CDR1 LGHNT, CDR2 FRNRAP. The V end was cut by 0 bases, the J end by 0 bases, with 8 bases between. This CDR3 comprises 15 residues.

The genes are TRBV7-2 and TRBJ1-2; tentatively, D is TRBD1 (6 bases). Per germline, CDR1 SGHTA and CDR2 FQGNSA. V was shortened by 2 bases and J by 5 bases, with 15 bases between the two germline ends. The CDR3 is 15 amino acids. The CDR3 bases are TGTGCCAGCAGCTTAAAGGGGGAGTCTCGGTATGGCTACACCTTC. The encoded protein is CASSLKGESRYGYTF.

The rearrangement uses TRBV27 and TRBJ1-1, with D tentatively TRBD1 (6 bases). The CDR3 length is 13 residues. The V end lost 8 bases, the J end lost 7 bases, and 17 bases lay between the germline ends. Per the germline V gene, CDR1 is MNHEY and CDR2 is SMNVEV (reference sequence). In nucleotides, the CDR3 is TGTGCCAGCCCCTCGTGGGGGCGCCTTGAAGCTTTCTTT. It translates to CASPSWGRLEAFF.

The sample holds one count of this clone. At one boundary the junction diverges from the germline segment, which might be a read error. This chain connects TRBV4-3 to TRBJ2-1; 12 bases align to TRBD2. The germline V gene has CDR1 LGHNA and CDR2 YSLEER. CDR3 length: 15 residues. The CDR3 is CASSQGASGGALKIF. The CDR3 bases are TGCGCCAGCAGCCAAGGGGCTAGCGGGGGGGCTCTAAAGATCTTC.

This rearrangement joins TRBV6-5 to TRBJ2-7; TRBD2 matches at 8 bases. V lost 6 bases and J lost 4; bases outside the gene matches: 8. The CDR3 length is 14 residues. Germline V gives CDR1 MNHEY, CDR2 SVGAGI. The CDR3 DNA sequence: TGTGCCAGCAGCCGGGGGGGGGACGTTTACGAGCAGTACTTC. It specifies CASSRGGDVYEQYF.

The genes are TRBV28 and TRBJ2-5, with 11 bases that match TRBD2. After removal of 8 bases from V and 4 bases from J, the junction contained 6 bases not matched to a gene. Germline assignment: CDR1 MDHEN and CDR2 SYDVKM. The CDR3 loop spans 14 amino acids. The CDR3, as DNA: TGTGCCAGCGGTAGCGGGGGGGCCTTAGAGACCCAGTACTTC. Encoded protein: CASGSGGALETQYF. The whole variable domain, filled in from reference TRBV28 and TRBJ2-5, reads DVKVTQSSRYLVKRTGEKVFLECVQDMDHENMFWYRQDPGLGLRLIYFSYDVKMKEKGDIPEGYSVSREKKERFSLILESASTNQTSMYLCASGSGGALETQYFGPGTRLLVL.

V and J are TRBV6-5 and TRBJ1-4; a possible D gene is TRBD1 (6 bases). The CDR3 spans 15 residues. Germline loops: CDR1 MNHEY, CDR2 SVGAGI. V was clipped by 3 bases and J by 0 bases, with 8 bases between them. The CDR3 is CASSYRQATNEKLFF. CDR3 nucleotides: TGTGCCAGCAGTTATCGACAGGCAACTAATGAAAAACTGTTTTTT.

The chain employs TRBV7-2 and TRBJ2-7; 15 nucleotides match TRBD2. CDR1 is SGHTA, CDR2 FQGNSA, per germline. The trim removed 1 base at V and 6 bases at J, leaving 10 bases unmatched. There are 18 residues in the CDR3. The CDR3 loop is CASSLEVRTSGGAFEQYF. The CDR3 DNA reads TGTGCCAGCAGCTTAGAAGTGCGGACTAGCGGGGGGGCTTTCGAGCAGTACTTC.

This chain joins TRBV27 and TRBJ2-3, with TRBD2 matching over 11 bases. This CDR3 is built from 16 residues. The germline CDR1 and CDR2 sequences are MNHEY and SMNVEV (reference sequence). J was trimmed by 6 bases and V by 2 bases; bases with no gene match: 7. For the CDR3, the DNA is TGTGCCAGCAGTTTAACCGGGACTAGCGGATGGGATACGCAGTATTTT. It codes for CASSLTGTSGWDTQYF.

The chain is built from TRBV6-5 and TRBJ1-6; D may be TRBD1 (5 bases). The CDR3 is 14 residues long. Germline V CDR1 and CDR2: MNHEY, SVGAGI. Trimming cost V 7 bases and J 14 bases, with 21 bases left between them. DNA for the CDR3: TGTGCCAGCACTCCGATTGGGGGGACGGGGGCCCTCCACTTT. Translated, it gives CASTPIGGTGALHF.

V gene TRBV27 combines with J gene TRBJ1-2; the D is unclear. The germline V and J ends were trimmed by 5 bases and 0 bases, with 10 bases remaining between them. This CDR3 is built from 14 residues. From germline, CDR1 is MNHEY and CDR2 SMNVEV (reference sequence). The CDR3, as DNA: TGTGCCAGCAGTCCAGGATGGGCTAACTATGGCTACACCTTC. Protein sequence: CASSPGWANYGYTF.

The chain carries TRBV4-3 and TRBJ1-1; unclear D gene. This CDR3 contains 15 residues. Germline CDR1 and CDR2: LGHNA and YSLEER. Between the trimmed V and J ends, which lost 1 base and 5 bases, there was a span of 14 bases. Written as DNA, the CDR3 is TGCGCCAGCAGCCAAGCGCGACAAACTGGGACTGAAGCTTTCTTT. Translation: CASSQARQTGTEAFF.

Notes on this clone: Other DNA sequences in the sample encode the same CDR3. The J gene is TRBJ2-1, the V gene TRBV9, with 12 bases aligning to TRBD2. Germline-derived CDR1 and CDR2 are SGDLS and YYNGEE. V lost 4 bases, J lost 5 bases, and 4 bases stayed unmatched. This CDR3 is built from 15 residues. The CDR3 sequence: CASSPSGGANNEQFF. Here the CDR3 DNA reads TGTGCCAGCAGCCCTAGCGGGGGGGCAAACAATGAGCAGTTCTTC.